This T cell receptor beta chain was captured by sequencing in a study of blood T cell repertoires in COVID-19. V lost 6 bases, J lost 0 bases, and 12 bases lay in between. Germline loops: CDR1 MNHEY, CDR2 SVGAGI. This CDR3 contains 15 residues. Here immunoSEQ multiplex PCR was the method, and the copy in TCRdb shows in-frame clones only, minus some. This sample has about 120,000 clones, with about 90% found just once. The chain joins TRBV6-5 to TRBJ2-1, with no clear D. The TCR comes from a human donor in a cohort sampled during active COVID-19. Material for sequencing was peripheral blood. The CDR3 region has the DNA TGTGCCAGCAGCCATACAGACGGCTCCTACAATGAGCAGTTCTTC. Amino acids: CASSHTDGSYNEQFF.